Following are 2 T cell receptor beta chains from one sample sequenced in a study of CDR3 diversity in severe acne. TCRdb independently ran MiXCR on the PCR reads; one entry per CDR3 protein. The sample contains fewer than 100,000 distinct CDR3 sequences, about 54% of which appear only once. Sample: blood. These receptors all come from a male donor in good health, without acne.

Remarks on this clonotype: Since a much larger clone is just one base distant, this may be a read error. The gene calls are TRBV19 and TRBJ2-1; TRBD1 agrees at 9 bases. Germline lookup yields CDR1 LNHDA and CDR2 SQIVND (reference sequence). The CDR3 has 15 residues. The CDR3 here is CASRDRDRAYDEQFF. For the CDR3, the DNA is TGTGCCAGTAGGGACCGGGACAGGGCCTACGATGAGCAGTTCTTC.

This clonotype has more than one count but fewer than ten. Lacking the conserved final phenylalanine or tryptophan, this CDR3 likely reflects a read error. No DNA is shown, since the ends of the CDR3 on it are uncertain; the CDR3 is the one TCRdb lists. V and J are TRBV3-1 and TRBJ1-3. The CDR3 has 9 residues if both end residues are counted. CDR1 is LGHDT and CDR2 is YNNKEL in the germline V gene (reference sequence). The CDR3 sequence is CASSHLGLA.